Listed below are T cell receptor beta chains from one sample, sequenced in a study of breast tumors, draining lymph nodes, adjacent tissues. TCRdb re-called the multiplex PCR reads with MiXCR, one entry per CDR3 protein. Of 150,000 to 200,000 distinct CDR3 sequences in the sample, 33% were seen once. The material sequenced was axillary lymph node tissue. The receptors come from a female donor with breast cancer. Some clones in this sample may be carry-over from other donors' samples. The CDR3 runs from the conserved cysteine through the conserved F or W. A D gene is named only where the DNA matches it firmly. The size of a clone is reported for some rows only, either as once, few or many, or as a class for expanded clones.

many	NA	TRBV5-4	TRBJ1-4	CASSSYDRREKLFF	TGTGCCAGCAGCTCCTACGACAGGCGTGAAAAACTGTTTTTT
many	TRBD1	TRBV29-1	TRBJ2-2	CSVGNTGGNTGELFF	TGCAGCGTGGGAAATACAGGGGGCAACACCGGGGAGCTGTTTTTT
NA	NA	TRBV7-9	TRBJ1-1	CASSLVGVGGPIESFF	TGTGCCAGCAGTCTTGTGGGAGTGGGGGGCCCAATTGAATCTTTCTTT
NA	NA	TRBV7-9	TRBJ1-5	CASSLETGQPQHF	TGTGCCAGCAGCTTAGAAACAGGTCAGCCCCAGCATTTT
few	TRBD1	TRBV19	TRBJ1-1	CASSIYTGGANTEAFF	TGTGCCAGTAGTATATATACAGGGGGCGCGAACACTGAAGCTTTCTTT
NA	TRBD1	TRBV20-1	TRBJ1-5	CSARVTGEMNQPQHF	TGCAGTGCTAGGGTGACAGGGGAGATGAATCAGCCCCAGCATTTT
NA	NA	TRBV29-1	TRBJ2-1	CSVDGFSYNEQFF	TGCAGCGTAGACGGGTTCTCCTACAATGAGCAGTTCTTC
many	TRBD1	TRBV3-1	TRBJ2-7	CASSQAPPGQGFEQYF	TGTGCCAGCAGCCAAGCACCCCCGGGACAGGGCTTTGAGCAGTACTTC
NA	TRBD2	TRBV2	TRBJ2-2	CASSEGGVGELFF	TGTGCCAGCAGTGAGGGGGGGGTCGGGGAGCTGTTTTTT
NA	NA	TRBV27	TRBJ1-5	CASSPGQRSNQPQHF	TGTGCCAGCAGTCCGGGACAAAGAAGCAATCAGCCCCAGCATTTT
few	TRBD1	TRBV11-1	TRBJ2-7	CANSYAGTDYEQYF	TGTGCCAACAGCTATGCCGGGACAGACTACGAGCAGTACTTC
many	NA	TRBV15	TRBJ2-7	CATSRARQSYEQYF	TGTGCCACCAGCAGAGCGAGGCAGTCTTACGAGCAGTACTTC
many	NA	TRBV5-1	TRBJ2-1	CASSASGTGYNEQFF	TGCGCCAGCAGCGCCTCCGGGACTGGTTACAATGAGCAGTTCTTC
many	NA	TRBV19	TRBJ2-3	CASSIKKDTDTQYF	TGTGCCAGTAGTATTAAGAAGGACACAGATACGCAGTATTTT
many	NA	TRBV24-1	TRBJ1-2	CATSDTAGYGYTF	TGTGCCACCAGTGACACCGCGGGATATGGCTACACCTTC
NA	NA	TRBV11-2	TRBJ1-5	CASSLVQGKGNQPQHF	TGTGCCAGCAGCTTAGTGCAGGGGAAGGGCAATCAGCCCCAGCATTTT
many	TRBD1	TRBV5-1	TRBJ2-3	CASSSGQGGSDTQYF	TGCGCCAGCAGCTCAGGACAGGGAGGATCAGATACGCAGTATTTT
many	NA	TRBV3-1	TRBJ2-1	CASTLSGLLNEQFF	TGTGCCAGCACTTTATCGGGACTCCTCAATGAGCAGTTCTTC
many	NA	TRBV6-5	TRBJ1-2	CATFLGSGGYGYTF	TGTGCCACCTTCCTAGGGTCGGGGGGCTATGGCTACACCTTC
NA	NA	TRBV7-6	TRBJ1-4	CASSLDPGKEKLFF	TGTGCCAGCAGCTTAGATCCAGGAAAGGAAAAACTGTTTTTT
many	NA	TRBV20-1	TRBJ1-3	CSAGSRTARNTIYF	TGCAGTGCTGGCTCCCGGACAGCCAGAAACACCATATATTTT
many	TRBD2	TRBV11-3	TRBJ2-2	CASSSRNAGTSGRAGTGELFF	TGTGCCAGCAGCTCACGCAATGCCGGGACTAGCGGGAGGGCCGGCACCGGGGAGCTGTTTTTT
NA	NA	TRBV9	TRBJ2-2	CASSPQGRGAGELFF	TGTGCCAGCAGTCCACAGGGAAGGGGCGCCGGGGAGCTGTTTTTT
once	TRBD1	TRBV12-3/TRBV12-4	TRBJ2-5	CASRQKDRETQYF	TGTGCCAGCAGACAAAAGGACAGGGAGACCCAGTACTTC
many	TRBD1	TRBV19	TRBJ1-2	CASSTGTGGRHYGYTF	TGTGCCAGTAGTACCGGGACAGGGGGCAGGCACTATGGCTACACCTTC
NA	TRBD1	TRBV15	TRBJ1-4	CATSRHKPGQGAATNEKLFF	TGTGCCACCAGCAGACACAAACCGGGACAGGGGGCAGCAACTAATGAAAAACTGTTTTTT
NA	TRBD2	TRBV7-2	TRBJ2-1	CASSAAGRSYNEQFF	TGTGCCAGCAGCGCAGCGGGGCGCTCCTACAATGAGCAGTTCTTC
many	NA	TRBV29-1	TRBJ2-7	CSVKTGPYEQYF	TGCAGCGTTAAGACTGGCCCCTACGAGCAGTACTTC
NA	NA	TRBV19	TRBJ2-5	CASSQMAMLVETQYF	TGTGCCAGTAGCCAAATGGCTATGTTGGTAGAGACCCAGTACTTC
many	TRBD2	TRBV3-1	TRBJ2-2	CASSLPGLAGNTGELFF	TGTGCCAGCAGCCTCCCGGGACTAGCGGGCAACACCGGGGAGCTGTTTTTT
NA	NA	TRBV5-6	TRBJ1-1	CASSLDGSNTEAFF	TGTGCCAGCAGCTTAGACGGATCGAACACTGAAGCTTTCTTT
many	NA	TRBV4-3	TRBJ2-1	CASSQDRRGQLNEQFF	TGCGCCAGCAGCCAAGATCGTAGAGGACAGCTTAATGAGCAGTTCTTC
many	NA	TRBV12-3/TRBV12-4	TRBJ2-1	CASSLGFATYNEQFF	TGTGCCAGCAGTTTGGGTTTTGCCACCTACAATGAGCAGTTCTTC
few	NA	TRBV28	TRBJ2-2	CASSLTRMNTGELFF	TGTGCCAGCAGTTTGACTAGAATGAACACCGGGGAGCTGTTTTTT
many	NA	TRBV27	TRBJ2-7	CASSYGLGSYEQYF	TGTGCCAGCAGTTATGGACTGGGCTCCTACGAGCAGTACTTC
many	TRBD2	TRBV6-6	TRBJ2-5	CASSHGLAGGPRGGETQYF	TGTGCCAGCAGTCACGGACTAGCGGGAGGGCCGAGAGGGGGGGAGACCCAGTACTTC
many	NA	TRBV19	TRBJ2-3	CASSPRPDTQYF	TGTGCCAGTAGTCCCCGACCAGATACGCAGTATTTT
many	TRBD2	TRBV27	TRBJ2-7	CASSLAGGDYEQYF	TGTGCCAGCAGTTTAGCGGGGGGGGACTACGAGCAGTACTTC
many	NA	TRBV3-1	TRBJ1-6	CASSQGSNSPLHF	TGTGCCAGCAGCCAAGGCTCTAATTCACCCCTCCACTTT
many	TRBD1	TRBV27	TRBJ1-2	CASSLSSGTVYGYTF	TGTGCCAGCAGTTTATCCTCCGGGACAGTCTATGGCTACACCTTC
NA	TRBD1	TRBV15	TRBJ1-2	CATSRHPRGRRATTYGYTF	TGTGCCACCAGCAGGCACCCCAGGGGGCGCCGCGCAACTACCTATGGCTACACCTTC